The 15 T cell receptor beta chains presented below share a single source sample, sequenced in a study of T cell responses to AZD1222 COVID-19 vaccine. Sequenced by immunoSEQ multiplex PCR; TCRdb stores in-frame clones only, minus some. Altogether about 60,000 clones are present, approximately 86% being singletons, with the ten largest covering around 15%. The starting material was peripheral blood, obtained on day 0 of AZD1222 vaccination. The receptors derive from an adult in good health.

This CDR3 reads CASSLFDRKQETQYF. The CDR3 nucleotides read TGTGCCAGCAGTTTATTTGACAGGAAACAAGAGACCCAGTACTTC. The chain is built from TRBV28 and TRBJ2-5; D is possibly TRBD1 (6 bases). CDR1 and CDR2 (germline): MDHEN, SYDVKM. Trimming left V 1 base short and J 2 bases short, with 11 bases between. The CDR3 consists of 15 residues. Combining the CDR3 with reference TRBV28 and TRBJ2-5 gives the whole variable domain DVKVTQSSRYLVKRTGEKVFLECVQDMDHENMFWYRQDPGLGLRLIYFSYDVKMKEKGDIPEGYSVSREKKERFSLILESASTNQTSMYLCASSLFDRKQETQYFGPGTRLLVL.

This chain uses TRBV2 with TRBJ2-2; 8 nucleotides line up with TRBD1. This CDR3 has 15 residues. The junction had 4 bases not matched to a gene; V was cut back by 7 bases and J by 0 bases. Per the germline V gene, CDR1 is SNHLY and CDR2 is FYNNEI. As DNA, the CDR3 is TGTGCCAGCACTTCACAGGGGGCGAACACCGGGGAGCTGTTTTTT. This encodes CASTSQGANTGELFF.

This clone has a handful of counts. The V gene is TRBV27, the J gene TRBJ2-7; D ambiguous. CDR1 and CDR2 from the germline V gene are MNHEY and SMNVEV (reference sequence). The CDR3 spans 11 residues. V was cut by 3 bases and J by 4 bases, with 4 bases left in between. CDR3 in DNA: TGTGCCAGCAGTTTCCCTTACGAGCAGTACTTC. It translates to CASSFPYEQYF.

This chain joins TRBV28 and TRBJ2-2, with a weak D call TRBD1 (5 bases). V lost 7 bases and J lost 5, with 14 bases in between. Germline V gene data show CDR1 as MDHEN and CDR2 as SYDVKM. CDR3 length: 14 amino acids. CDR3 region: CASKGAGRTGELFF. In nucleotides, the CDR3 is TGTGCCAGCAAAGGGGCAGGGCGAACCGGGGAGCTGTTTTTT.

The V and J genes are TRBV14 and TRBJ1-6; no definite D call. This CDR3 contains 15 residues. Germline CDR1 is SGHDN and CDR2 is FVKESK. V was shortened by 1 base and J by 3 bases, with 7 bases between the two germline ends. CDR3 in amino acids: CASSQVGIYNSPLHF. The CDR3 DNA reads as TGTGCCAGCAGCCAAGTTGGGATCTATAATTCACCCCTCCACTTT.

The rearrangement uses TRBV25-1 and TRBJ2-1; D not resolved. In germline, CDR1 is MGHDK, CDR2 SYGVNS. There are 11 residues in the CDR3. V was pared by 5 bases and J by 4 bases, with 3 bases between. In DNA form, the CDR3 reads TGTGCCAGCAGTTCGTACAATGAGCAGTTCTTC. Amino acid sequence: CASSSYNEQFF.

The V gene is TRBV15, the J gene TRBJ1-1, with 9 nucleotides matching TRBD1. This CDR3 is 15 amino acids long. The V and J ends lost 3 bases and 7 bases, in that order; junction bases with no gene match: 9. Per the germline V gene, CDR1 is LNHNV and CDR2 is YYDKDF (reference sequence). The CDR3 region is CATSSGTGIADEAFF. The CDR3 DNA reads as TGTGCCACCAGCAGCGGGACAGGGATCGCCGATGAAGCTTTCTTT.

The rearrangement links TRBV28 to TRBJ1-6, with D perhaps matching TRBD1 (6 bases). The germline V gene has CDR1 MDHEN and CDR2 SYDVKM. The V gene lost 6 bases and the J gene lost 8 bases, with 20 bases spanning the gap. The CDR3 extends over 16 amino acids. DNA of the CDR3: TGTGCCAGCAGCCCCTCGGGGCAGGGGAGGGATTCACCCCTCCACTTT. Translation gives CASSPSGQGRDSPLHF.

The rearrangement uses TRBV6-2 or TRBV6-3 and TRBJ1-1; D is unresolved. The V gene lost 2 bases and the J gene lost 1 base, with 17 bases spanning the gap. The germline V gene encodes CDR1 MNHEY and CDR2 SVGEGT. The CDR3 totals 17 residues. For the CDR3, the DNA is TGTGCCAGCAGTTACCTGGGTAATTTTATTAGGAACACTGAAGCTTTCTTT. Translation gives CASSYLGNFIRNTEAFF.

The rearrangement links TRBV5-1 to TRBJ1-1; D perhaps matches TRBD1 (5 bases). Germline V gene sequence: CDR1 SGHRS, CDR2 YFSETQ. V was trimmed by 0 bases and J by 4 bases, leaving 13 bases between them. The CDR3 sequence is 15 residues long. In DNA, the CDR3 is TGCGCCAGCAGCTTGGTATCGGGGGATGGCACTGAAGCTTTCTTT. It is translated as CASSLVSGDGTEAFF.

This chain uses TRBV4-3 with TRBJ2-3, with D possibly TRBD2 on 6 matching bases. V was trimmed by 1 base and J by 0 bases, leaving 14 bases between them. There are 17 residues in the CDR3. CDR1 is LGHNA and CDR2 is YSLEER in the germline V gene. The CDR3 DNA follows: TGCGCCAGCAGCCAAGTGGGACTTAAGGGAAGCACAGATACGCAGTATTTT. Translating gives CASSQVGLKGSTDTQYF.

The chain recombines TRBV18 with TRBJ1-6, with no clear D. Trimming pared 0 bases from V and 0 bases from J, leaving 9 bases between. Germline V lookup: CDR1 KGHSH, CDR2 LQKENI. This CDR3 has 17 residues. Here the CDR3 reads CASSPPPGSSYNSPLHF. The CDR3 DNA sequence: TGTGCCAGCTCACCACCGCCTGGAAGCTCCTATAATTCACCCCTCCACTTT.

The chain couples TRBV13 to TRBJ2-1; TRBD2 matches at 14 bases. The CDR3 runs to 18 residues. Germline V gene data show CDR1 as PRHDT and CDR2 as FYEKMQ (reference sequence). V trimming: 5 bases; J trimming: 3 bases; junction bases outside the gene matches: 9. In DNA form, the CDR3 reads TGTGCCAGCAGCCTTGAGAGACTAGCGGGAGGGTACTACAATGAGCAGTTCTTC. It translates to CASSLERLAGGYYNEQFF.

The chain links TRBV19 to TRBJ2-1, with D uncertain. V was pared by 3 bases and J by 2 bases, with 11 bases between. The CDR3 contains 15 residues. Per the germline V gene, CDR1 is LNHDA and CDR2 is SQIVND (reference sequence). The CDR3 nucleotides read TGTGCCAGTAGTATCACAAGCAGACCCTACAATGAGCAGTTCTTC. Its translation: CASSITSRPYNEQFF.

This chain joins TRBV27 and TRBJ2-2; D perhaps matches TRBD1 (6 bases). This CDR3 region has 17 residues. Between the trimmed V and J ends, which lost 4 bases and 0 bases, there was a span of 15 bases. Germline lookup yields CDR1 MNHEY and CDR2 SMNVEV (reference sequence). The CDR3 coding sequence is TGTGCCAGCAGTTCGTCACAGGACAGCACGAACACCGGGGAGCTGTTTTTT. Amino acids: CASSSSQDSTNTGELFF.